This T cell receptor beta chain was retrieved from a study of blood T cell repertoires in COVID-19. Study-level information: Sources were T cells, B-cell-depleted T cells, or PBMCs; the material itself was cDNA or gDNA.

As originally analysed: The authors estimated nucleated cell counts from reference gene primer amplification. Repertoires were generated with immunoSEQ multiplex PCR, while TCRdb's copy carries only in-frame clones and drops some. From that table come the V and J calls and clone size; the DNA was used to work out D and trimming. The sample includes fewer than 350,000 clones, around four fifths of them seen just once. This clonotype originated in a woman between 45 and 60 years old with active or convalescent COVID-19. The source material was peripheral blood.

The CDR3 spells CASTGQSKAFF. CDR3 in DNA: TGTGCCAGCACCGGACAGTCGAAAGCTTTCTTT. The rearrangement joins TRBV6-6 to TRBJ1-1; D possibly corresponds to TRBD1 (6 bases). The CDR3 spans 11 residues. V dropped 7 bases and J dropped 9 bases, with 12 bases sitting between them. Germline CDR1 MNHNY, CDR2 SVGAGI (reference sequence).